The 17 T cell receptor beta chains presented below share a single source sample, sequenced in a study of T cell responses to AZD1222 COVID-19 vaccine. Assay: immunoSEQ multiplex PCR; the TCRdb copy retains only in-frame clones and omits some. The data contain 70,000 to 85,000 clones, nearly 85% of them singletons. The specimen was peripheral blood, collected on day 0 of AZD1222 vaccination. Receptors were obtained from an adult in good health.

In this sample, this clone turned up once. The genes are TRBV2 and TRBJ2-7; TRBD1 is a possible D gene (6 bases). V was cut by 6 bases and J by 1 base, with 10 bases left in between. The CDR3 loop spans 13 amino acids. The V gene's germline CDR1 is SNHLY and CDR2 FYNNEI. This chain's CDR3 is CASSRQESYEQYF. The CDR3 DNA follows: TGTGCCAGCAGCCGACAGGAGTCCTACGAGCAGTACTTC.

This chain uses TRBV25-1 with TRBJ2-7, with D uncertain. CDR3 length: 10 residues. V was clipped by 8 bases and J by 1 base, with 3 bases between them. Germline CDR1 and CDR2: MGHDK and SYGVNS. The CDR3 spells CASVSYEQYF. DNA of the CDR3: TGTGCCAGCGTTTCCTACGAGCAGTACTTC.

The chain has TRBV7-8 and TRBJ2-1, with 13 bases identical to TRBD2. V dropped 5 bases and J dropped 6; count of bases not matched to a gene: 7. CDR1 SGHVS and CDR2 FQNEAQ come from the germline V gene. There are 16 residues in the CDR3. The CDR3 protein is CASSIKGLAGANEQFF. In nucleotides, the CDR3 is TGTGCCAGCAGCATAAAAGGACTAGCGGGAGCCAATGAGCAGTTCTTC.

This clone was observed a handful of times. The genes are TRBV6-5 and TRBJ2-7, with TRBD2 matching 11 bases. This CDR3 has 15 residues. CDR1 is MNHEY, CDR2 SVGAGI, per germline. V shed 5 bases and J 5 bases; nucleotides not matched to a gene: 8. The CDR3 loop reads CASSPTSGSTHEQYF. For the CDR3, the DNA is TGTGCCAGCAGTCCTACTAGCGGGAGTACCCACGAGCAGTACTTC.

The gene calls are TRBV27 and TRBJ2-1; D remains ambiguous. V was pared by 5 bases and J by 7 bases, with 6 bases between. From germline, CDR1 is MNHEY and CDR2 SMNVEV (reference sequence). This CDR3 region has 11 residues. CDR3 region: CASSVGNEQFF. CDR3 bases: TGTGCCAGCAGTGTGGGAAATGAGCAGTTCTTC.

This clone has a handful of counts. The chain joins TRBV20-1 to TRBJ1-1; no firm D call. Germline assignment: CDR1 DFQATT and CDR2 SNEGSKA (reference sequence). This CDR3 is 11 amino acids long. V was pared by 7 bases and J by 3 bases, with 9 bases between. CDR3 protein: CSVRRDTEAFF. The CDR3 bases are TGCAGTGTTCGGAGGGACACTGAAGCTTTCTTT.

The DNA of the CDR3 is TGTGCCAGCGAACGGGGGAGCTCCTACAATGAGCAGTTCTTC. This sequence encodes CASERGSSYNEQFF. The rearrangement uses TRBV7-9 and TRBJ2-1; a weak D match, TRBD2 (6 bases). Trimming left V 8 bases short and J 0 bases short, with 11 bases between. CDR1 SEHNR and CDR2 FQNEAQ come from the germline V gene (reference sequence). The CDR3 is 14 amino acids.

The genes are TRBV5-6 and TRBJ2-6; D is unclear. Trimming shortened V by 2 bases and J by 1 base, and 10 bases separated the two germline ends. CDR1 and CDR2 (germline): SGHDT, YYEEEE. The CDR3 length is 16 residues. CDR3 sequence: CASSFSLQSGANVLTF. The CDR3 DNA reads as TGTGCCAGCAGCTTCTCATTACAGTCTGGGGCCAACGTCCTGACTTTC.

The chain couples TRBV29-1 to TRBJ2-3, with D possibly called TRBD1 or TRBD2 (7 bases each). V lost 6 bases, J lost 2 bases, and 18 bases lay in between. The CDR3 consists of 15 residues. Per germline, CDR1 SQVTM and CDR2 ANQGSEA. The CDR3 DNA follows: TGCAGCGTAGGGAGGGGGCAACTATTCACAGATACGCAGTATTTT. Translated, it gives CSVGRGQLFTDTQYF.

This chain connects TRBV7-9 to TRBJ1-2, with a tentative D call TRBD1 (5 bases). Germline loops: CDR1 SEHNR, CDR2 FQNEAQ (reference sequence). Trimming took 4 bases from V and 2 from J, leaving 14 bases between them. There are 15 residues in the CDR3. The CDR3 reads CASSSKGRTNYGYTF. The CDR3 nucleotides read TGTGCCAGCAGCTCGAAGGGACGGACAAACTATGGCTACACCTTC.

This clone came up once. This CDR3 is CAWSAEGRANYGYTF. The DNA of the CDR3 is TGTGCCTGGAGTGCAGAGGGCAGGGCTAACTATGGCTACACCTTC. The chain recombines TRBV30 with TRBJ1-2; tentatively, D is TRBD1 (5 bases). This CDR3 spans 15 amino acids. Germline V CDR1 and CDR2: GTSNPN, SVGIG (reference sequence). V lost 1 base to trimming and J lost 0 bases, with 12 bases between them.

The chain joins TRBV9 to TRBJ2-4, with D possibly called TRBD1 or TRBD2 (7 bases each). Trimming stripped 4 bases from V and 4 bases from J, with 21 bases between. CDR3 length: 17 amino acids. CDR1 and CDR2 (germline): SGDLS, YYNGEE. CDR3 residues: CASSPDPGGAIKNIQYF. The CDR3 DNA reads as TGTGCCAGCAGCCCCGATCCAGGGGGGGCGATAAAAAACATTCAGTACTTC.

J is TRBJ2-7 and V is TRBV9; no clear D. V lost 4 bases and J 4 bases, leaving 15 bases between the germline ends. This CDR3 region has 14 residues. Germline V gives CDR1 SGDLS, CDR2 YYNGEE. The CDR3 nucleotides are TGTGCCAGCAGCCCTTCATGGGCGCTGTACGAGCAGTACTTC. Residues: CASSPSWALYEQYF. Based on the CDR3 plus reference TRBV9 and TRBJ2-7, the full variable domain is DSGVTQTPKHLITATGQRVTLRCSPRSGDLSVYWYQQSLDQGLQFLIQYYNGEERAKGNILERFSAQQFPDLHSELNLSSLELGDSALYFCASSPSWALYEQYFGPGTRLTVT.

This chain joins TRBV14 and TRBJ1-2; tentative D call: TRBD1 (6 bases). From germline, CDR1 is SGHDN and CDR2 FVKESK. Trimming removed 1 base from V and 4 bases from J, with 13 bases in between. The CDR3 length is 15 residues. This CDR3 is CASSQGQGFTYGYTF. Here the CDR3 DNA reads TGTGCCAGCAGCCAAGGGCAGGGGTTTACCTATGGCTACACCTTC.

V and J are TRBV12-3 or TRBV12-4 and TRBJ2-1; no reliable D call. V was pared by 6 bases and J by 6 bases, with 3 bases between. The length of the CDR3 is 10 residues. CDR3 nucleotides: TGTGCCAGCAGCGGCAATGAGCAGTTCTTC. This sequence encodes CASSGNEQFF.

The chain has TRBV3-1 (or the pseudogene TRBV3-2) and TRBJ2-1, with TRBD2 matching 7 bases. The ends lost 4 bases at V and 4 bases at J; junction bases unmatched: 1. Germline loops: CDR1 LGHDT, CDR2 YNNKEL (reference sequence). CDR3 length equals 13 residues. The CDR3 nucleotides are TGTGCCAGCAGCCCGCGGGGGTACAATGAGCAGTTCTTC. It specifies CASSPRGYNEQFF.

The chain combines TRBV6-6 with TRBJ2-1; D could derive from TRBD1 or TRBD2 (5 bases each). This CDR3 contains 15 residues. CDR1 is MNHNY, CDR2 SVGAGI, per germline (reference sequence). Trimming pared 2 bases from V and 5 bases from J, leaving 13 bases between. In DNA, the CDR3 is TGTGCCAGCAGTTACCCGTCCGGGACGGACAATGAGCAGTTCTTC. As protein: CASSYPSGTDNEQFF.